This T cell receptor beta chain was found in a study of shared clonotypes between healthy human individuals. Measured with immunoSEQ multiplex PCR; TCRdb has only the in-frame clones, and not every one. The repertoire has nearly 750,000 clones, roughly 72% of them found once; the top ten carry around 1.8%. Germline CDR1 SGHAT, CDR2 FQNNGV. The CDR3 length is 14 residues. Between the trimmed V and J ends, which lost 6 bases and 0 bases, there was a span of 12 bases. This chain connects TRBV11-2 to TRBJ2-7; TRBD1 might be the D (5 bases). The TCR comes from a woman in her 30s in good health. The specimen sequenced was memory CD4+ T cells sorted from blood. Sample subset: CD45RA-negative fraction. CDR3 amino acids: CASRGQRDSYEQYF. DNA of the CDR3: TGTGCCAGCAGAGGACAACGCGACTCCTACGAGCAGTACTTC.